This entry lists 23 T cell receptor beta chains sequenced from one sample in a study of cytomegalovirus exposure and HLA in healthy donors. PCR employed 60 Vbeta and 13 Jbeta primers. Measured with immunoSEQ multiplex PCR; TCRdb has only the in-frame clones, and not every one. The sample holds roughly 200,000 clones, about 90% seen once. The specimen was PBMCs. These receptors were taken from a young man in good health and CMV-seronegative.

The chain combines TRBV28 with TRBJ1-2, with 11 bases identical to TRBD1. This CDR3 spans 16 amino acids. J gave up 8 bases and V 7 bases, and 15 bases lay outside the gene matches. Germline V CDR1 and CDR2: MDHEN, SYDVKM. This CDR3 reads CASTQTGTGGVRGYTF. The CDR3 bases are TGTGCCAGCACCCAAACCGGGACAGGGGGGGTTAGGGGCTACACCTTC.

The chain employs TRBV7-8 and TRBJ1-5; no definite D call. The CDR3 has 17 amino acids. From germline, CDR1 is SGHVS and CDR2 FQNEAQ. V lost 1 base to trimming and J lost 5 bases, with 18 bases between them. In DNA form, the CDR3 reads TGTGCCAGCAGCTTAGGTCGCCGGGCGGGTATCCATCAGCCCCAGCATTTT. Amino acids: CASSLGRRAGIHQPQHF.

The V call is TRBV29-1, the J call TRBJ1-2; tentative D call: TRBD1 (6 bases). Trimming cost V 4 bases and J 8 bases, with 23 bases left between them. The germline CDR1 and CDR2 sequences are SQVTM and ANQGSEA. This CDR3 contains 15 residues. CDR3 residues: CSVVRSDSRSRGYTF. As DNA, the CDR3 is TGCAGCGTTGTGAGGTCGGACAGCCGTTCGAGGGGCTACACCTTC.

Here the CDR3 reads CASSGQGTDTQYF. For the CDR3, the DNA is TGTGCCAGCAGTGGACAGGGGACAGATACGCAGTATTTT. This chain joins TRBV6-5 and TRBJ2-3; 9 bases are a match to TRBD1. V shed 5 bases, J shed 3 bases, and the junction held 0 bases outside the gene matches. The CDR3 length is 13 residues. From germline, CDR1 is MNHEY and CDR2 SVGAGI.

J is TRBJ1-2 and V is TRBV4-1, with a weak D call TRBD1 (5 bases). The CDR3 runs to 14 residues. V lost 4 bases and J lost 4, with 13 bases in between. Germline V gene data show CDR1 as MGHRA and CDR2 as YSYEKL. The CDR3, as DNA: TGCGCCAGCAGCCTACAGGTAGTTGGCTATGGCTACACCTTC. Its translation is CASSLQVVGYGYTF.

The chain recombines TRBV5-1 with TRBJ2-2; D might be TRBD1 (6 bases). Germline CDR1 and CDR2: SGHRS and YFSETQ. The CDR3 extends over 20 amino acids. V was trimmed by 0 bases and J by 1 base, leaving 22 bases between them. The CDR3 spells CASSLGIWQGPLQNTGELFF. CDR3 DNA: TGCGCCAGCAGCTTGGGCATTTGGCAGGGGCCCCTCCAGAACACCGGGGAGCTGTTTTTT.

The CDR3 nucleotides read TGTGCCAGCAGCTTGGGCGGGACAGATACGCAGTATTTT. It codes for CASSLGGTDTQYF. J is TRBJ2-3 and V is TRBV5-4; D is perhaps TRBD2 (5 bases). The V end was cut by 0 bases, the J end by 3 bases, with 5 bases between. Germline V lookup: CDR1 SGHNT, CDR2 YYREEE (reference sequence). The length of the CDR3 is 13 residues. Complete variable domain (other parts from reference TRBV5-4 and TRBJ2-3): ETGVTQSPTHLIKTRGQQVTLRCSSQSGHNTVSWYQQALGQGPQFIFQYYREEENGRGNFPPRFSGLQFPNYSSELNVNALELDDSALYLCASSLGGTDTQYFGPGTRLTVL.

CDR3 loop: CASNSQEGNTEAFF. For the CDR3, the DNA is TGTGCCAGCAACAGTCAGGAGGGGAACACTGAAGCTTTCTTT. This chain joins TRBV28 and TRBJ1-1; no clear D. The CDR3 spans 14 residues. V lost 7 bases and J lost 1, with 13 bases in between. Germline CDR1 is MDHEN and CDR2 is SYDVKM.

The chain couples TRBV7-9 to TRBJ2-3; no clear D. This CDR3 comprises 17 residues. Trimming took off 5 bases at V and 3 bases at J, with 21 bases between the two ends. Germline lookup yields CDR1 SEHNR and CDR2 FQNEAQ (reference sequence). CDR3 region: CASSPPRIRRLTDTQYF. CDR3 bases: TGTGCCAGCAGCCCTCCCCGGATCCGCAGGTTAACAGATACGCAGTATTTT.

The J gene is TRBJ2-3, the V gene TRBV5-1, with 7 bases matching TRBD1. V lost 3 bases and J lost 2; bases outside the gene matches: 3. CDR1 is SGHRS and CDR2 is YFSETQ in the germline V gene. This CDR3 is built from 14 residues. The CDR3 here is CASSSGTATDTQYF. The CDR3 DNA is TGCGCCAGCAGCTCGGGGACAGCCACAGATACGCAGTATTTT.

This clone came up once. The rearrangement links TRBV19 to TRBJ2-1, with TRBD1 matching over 7 bases. The CDR3 loop spans 14 amino acids. V lost 3 bases to trimming and J lost 7 bases; unmatched junction nucleotides: 6. Looked up from germline, CDR1 is LNHDA and CDR2 is SQIVND (reference sequence). This chain's CDR3 is CASSIGTVKNEQFF. CDR3 nucleotides: TGTGCCAGTAGTATCGGGACAGTCAAGAATGAGCAGTTCTTC.

V and J are TRBV14 and TRBJ1-2; 7 nucleotides agree with TRBD1. The CDR3 has 15 amino acids. Germline CDR1 and CDR2: SGHDN and FVKESK. Losses at the gene ends were 4 bases for V and 3 bases for J; bases not matched to a gene: 8. CDR3 coding DNA: TGTGCCAGCAGCCTCTTCACAGGGGAGGACTATGGCTACACCTTC. This codes for CASSLFTGEDYGYTF.

The chain recombines TRBV19 with TRBJ2-1, with D possibly TRBD1 on 6 matching bases. This CDR3 contains 15 residues. CDR1 LNHDA and CDR2 SQIVND come from the germline V gene (reference sequence). The V end was cut by 5 bases, the J end by 2 bases, with 13 bases between. For the CDR3, the DNA is TGTGCCAGTAGTCAGGACAGTGACACCTACAATGAGCAGTTCTTC. Translated, it gives CASSQDSDTYNEQFF.

The V and J genes are TRBV7-6 and TRBJ2-1; 7 bases match TRBD1. Trimming removed 4 bases from V and 2 bases from J; junction bases left unmatched: 5. Germline V lookup: CDR1 SGHVS, CDR2 FNYEAQ. This CDR3 contains 15 residues. The CDR3 region has the DNA TGTGCCAGCAGCTCGGCAGGGGGACCCTACAATGAGCAGTTCTTC. Its protein product is CASSSAGGPYNEQFF.

This clone was seen once. The chain joins TRBV2 to TRBJ1-5, with 9 bases aligning to TRBD1. V gave up 5 bases and J gave up 5 bases; unmatched junction bases: 7. The CDR3 loop spans 15 amino acids. The germline CDR1 and CDR2 sequences are SNHLY and FYNNEI. In DNA, the CDR3 is TGTGCCAGCAGTTCACGGGACAGGGTAGATCAGCCCCAGCATTTT. Translated: CASSSRDRVDQPQHF.

The chain recombines TRBV27 with TRBJ1-1; 7 bases match TRBD1. This CDR3 is 14 amino acids long. Germline trimming cut 5 bases from V and 1 base from J; bases unmatched to any gene: 4. Germline-derived CDR1 and CDR2 are MNHEY and SMNVEV (reference sequence). CDR3 loop: CASSNQGGNTEAFF. The CDR3 DNA sequence: TGTGCCAGCAGTAACCAGGGGGGGAACACTGAAGCTTTCTTT.

The chain carries TRBV19 and TRBJ2-1, with 11 bases aligning to TRBD2. CDR1 is LNHDA, CDR2 SQIVND, per germline (reference sequence). This CDR3 has 16 residues. Unmatched junction bases numbered 4, after V lost 3 bases and J lost 3 bases. Here the CDR3 DNA reads TGTGCCAGTAGTATGCCGACTAGCGGGGACTACAATGAGCAGTTCTTC. It translates to CASSMPTSGDYNEQFF.

This rearrangement joins TRBV14 to TRBJ1-1; TRBD1 might be the D (5 bases). Trimming took 1 base from V and 1 from J, leaving 10 bases between them. Germline V gene data show CDR1 as SGHDN and CDR2 as FVKESK. The CDR3 loop spans 15 amino acids. CDR3 DNA: TGTGCCAGCAGCCAAGTAGGCGGGGCGAACACTGAAGCTTTCTTT. Translated, it gives CASSQVGGANTEAFF.

This rearrangement joins TRBV28 to TRBJ2-5, with 9 bases identical to TRBD2. Trimming removed 4 bases from V and 7 bases from J; junction bases left unmatched: 10. Germline V gene lookup returns CDR1 MDHEN and CDR2 SYDVKM. This CDR3 spans 15 amino acids. DNA for the CDR3: TGTGCCAGCAGTTCCCCGGCGGGAGGGGAAGGGACCCAGTACTTC. It encodes CASSSPAGGEGTQYF.

In DNA form, the CDR3 reads TGTGCCAGCAGGGGGCCGAACACCGGGGAGCTGTTTTTT. It specifies CASRGPNTGELFF. This sequence joins TRBV28 and TRBJ2-2; tentative D call: TRBD1 (5 bases). Deletions cut 6 bases from V and 0 bases from J, with 5 bases between. This CDR3 region has 13 residues. Germline V CDR1 and CDR2: MDHEN, SYDVKM.

The V gene is TRBV30, the J gene TRBJ1-4; no definite D call. The CDR3 consists of 15 residues. Trimming removed 2 bases at V and 7 bases at J, with 17 bases between. CDR1 GTSNPN and CDR2 SVGIG come from the germline V gene (reference sequence). CDR3: CAWSKFREGGEKLFF. DNA for the CDR3: TGTGCCTGGAGTAAATTTCGGGAAGGAGGTGAAAAACTGTTTTTT.

This clone was observed a few times. V is TRBV30 and J is TRBJ1-1; 7 positions match TRBD1. Germline assignment: CDR1 GTSNPN and CDR2 SVGIG (reference sequence). Losses at the gene ends were 0 bases for V and 7 bases for J; bases not matched to a gene: 11. The CDR3 covers 15 residues. CDR3 nucleotide sequence: TGTGCCTGGAGTGTTGGGTTTAGGGGGCAGGTTGAAGCTTTCTTT. It specifies CAWSVGFRGQVEAFF. Looking up the rest from reference TRBV30 and TRBJ1-1 gives the full variable domain: SQTIHQWPATLVQPVGSPLSLECTVEGTSNPNLYWYRQAAGRGLQLLFYSVGIGQISSEVPQNLSASRPQDRQFILSSKKLLLSDSGFYLCAWSVGFRGQVEAFFGQGTRLTVV.

The V and J genes are TRBV28 and TRBJ1-1, with D uncertain. V was cut by 7 bases and J by 1 base, with 10 bases left in between. The CDR3 is 13 residues long. The germline V gene encodes CDR1 MDHEN and CDR2 SYDVKM. The DNA for the CDR3 is TGTGCCAGCACTATAGTTACGAACACTGAAGCTTTCTTT. Translation gives CASTIVTNTEAFF.